The present entry profiles one T cell receptor (beta chain) with its context. Its antigen is unknown. Base qualities are missing; no much larger clone stands one base away. The data belong to a study of blood T cell repertoires in COVID-19 (TCRdb year 2020). Concerning the study at large: Samples covering the acute and convalescent phases of COVID-19 were provided by collaborators in the United States, Italy and Spain. The prospective study material was composed of cDNA or gDNA derived from T cells, B-cell-depleted T cells, or PBMCs. Deeply sampled blood TCRbeta repertoires from subjects exposed to, actively infected with, or recovered from COVID-19 were included in the dataset. The repertoires were released in a freely available public database intended as a resource for research on the immune response to SARS-CoV-2. The samples were drawn from two sources: the first 160 participants of the ongoing ImmuneRACE study, and 1,000 to 1,500 subjects contributed by 6 global collaborators. The sample metadata nearly always contained a de-identified subject ID, COVID-19 status, age in years and sex. Where available, HLA class I and class II types were obtained from metadata supplied by the sample provider rather than from assay-based typing. General conclusions and limits of the study: The quantity of clinical and demographic metadata differed by source and by participant and was supplied without curation.

The immunoSEQ Assay, a bias-controlled multiplex PCR, was used to amplify TCRbeta CDR3 regions from genomic DNA. Concerning the study's data processing: Within the assay, amplification of reference gene primers was used to estimate how many nucleated cells each sample contained. To quantify the absolute abundance of each unique TCRbeta CDR3 rearrangement, sequence reads were collapsed and filtered. Productive Simpson clonality was computed per sample as the square root of Simpson's diversity index over productive rearrangements. TCRdb stores this immuneACCESS table with in-frame sequences only. Part of the clones is absent; in the studies checked, under half of the shortfall reflects unresolved V genes, and no reason is known for the rest. V and J calls plus clone size are reproduced from that table; the DNA served to infer D and trimming. Across this sample there are around 220,000 clones, with roughly nine tenths seen only once. The biggest ten clones account for over 2% of the sample.

Collaborating institutions collected whole blood in K2EDTA tubes following their own protocols. For TCRbeta analysis, collaborators shipped samples as frozen whole blood, isolated PBMCs, or DNA extracted from either of those sample types. The clonotype originates from a woman aged 45-60 years with acute or convalescent COVID-19. Source material: peripheral blood.

The CDR3 region: CASSSGGRNTIYF. The nucleotides are TGTGCCAGCAGTTCCGGAGGGCGAAACACCATATATTTT. This chain is built from TRBV28 and TRBJ1-3, with no D gene named confidently. The CDR3 spans 13 residues, from the cysteine through the phenylalanine. Kept here is only the CDR3 DNA, which spans 39 bases and is read in frame from base 1. The germline V gene supplies CDR1 MDHEN and CDR2 SYDVKM. V gives up 4 bases and J gives up 5 bases, and the segment between their germline ends measures 9 bases.